This TCR beta chain is from a study of regulatory T cells in long-lasting Graves disease. At the level of the study: Recently diagnosed Graves' patients had received antithyroid drugs for under 3 months.

A few counts support this clonotype. Antigen unknown. The sample's time point: newly diagnosed GD, antithyroid drugs for less than 3 months. Preparation of the TCR library used RNA extracted from PBMCs. Graves' disease diagnoses followed American Thyroid Association guidelines. The V segment lost 4 bases and the J segment 6 bases; nucleotides outside the gene matches: 10. The CDR3 is made up of 14 amino acids. The germline V gene has CDR1 GTSNPN and CDR2 SVGIG (reference sequence). The authors built TCR beta libraries using iRepertoire HTBI primers and Arm-PCR of CDR3 regions. Using its own MiXCR run on the multiplex PCR reads, TCRdb lists one record per CDR3 protein. The table includes approximately 300,000 distinct CDR3 sequences, about 18% detected once. Study-wide results and limits: Examination was confined to peripheral blood, excluding thyroid tissue. Favoring TRBV28, TRBJ1-2 and TRBJ2-5 was a feature seen in persistent disease.

This material consisted of peripheral blood mononuclear cells (PBMCs), taken at new diagnosis, from a patient treated with antithyroid drugs. The source of this sequence is a female donor with Graves disease. The V and J genes are TRBV30 and TRBJ2-7; TRBD1 agrees at 9 bases. The CDR3 here is CAWNAGTGPLEQYF. In DNA, the CDR3 is TGTGCCTGGAATGCCGGGACAGGGCCCCTCGAGCAGTACTTC.